A single TCR beta chain is shown here with its context. Its antigen target is currently unknown. Per-base qualities were not stored, and no clone one base away is much larger. This sample stems from a study of T cell changes during pregnancy in multiple sclerosis (dated by TCRdb to between 2018 and 2020). With respect to the entire study: The study looked at changes in the T cell repertoire across pregnancy in women with multiple sclerosis.

The method was the immunoSEQ multiplex PCR assay. This is the immuneACCESS table as TCRdb keeps it, with only in-frame sequences that have V and J called. A part of the clones is gone; compared with another copy, unresolved V genes explain less than half, and the rest is unexplained. The sample table contains roughly 84,000 clones; only one count was recorded for 93% of them. Around 1.4% of the sample rests with the top ten. CDR1 and CDR2 (SGHDN, FVKESK) derive from the germline V gene. Measured from the cysteine to the phenylalanine, the CDR3 is 18 residues long. The read is trimmed to its CDR3 DNA, 54 bases read in frame from base 1. From V the trimming removes 3 bases and from J it removes 4 bases, while the gene matches leave 15 bases of the junction unaccounted for.

The chain is made from TRBV14 and TRBJ2-3, and 8 junction bases match TRBD1. Here the sequenced sample was peripheral blood, taken in the third trimester of pregnancy. The sequence derives from a female donor in good health, enrolled as a control in a pregnancy study. The nucleotides are TGTGCCAGCAGCCATTTGGACAGGGCGACGGAGAAGGCAGATACGCAGTATTTT. The encoded protein is CASSHLDRATEKADTQYF.